A single T cell receptor beta chain is shown here with its context. What it recognizes is unknown. TCRdb keeps only in-frame clones here, not all; method: immunoSEQ multiplex PCR. This table holds 380,000 or so clones, about 86% found once. This record comes from a study of Ad26.COV2.S vaccination and SARS-CoV-2 variants. General study results and limits: TCR breadth and depth estimates may have understated total T cell responses.

Treatment denoted: around 19 received Ad26.COV2.S at low or high dose, single or two shots; about 5 received placebo; per-sample allocation not given. All samples were drawn on day 63, counting from the first vaccine or placebo injection. Expressing Wuhan-strain SARS-CoV-2 spike, an Ad26 vector served as the vaccine. The V segment lost 0 bases and the J segment 0 bases; nucleotides outside the gene matches: 9. This CDR3 comprises 19 residues. Germline V gene lookup returns CDR1 LGHNA and CDR2 YNFKEQ. This receptor was identified in a person between 18 and 65 years old who received the Ad26.COV2.S COVID-19 vaccine or a placebo. This sequence joins TRBV4-2 and TRBJ1-3; TRBD1 agrees at 9 bases. The material was peripheral blood, obtained in a trial of Ad26.COV2.S vaccine versus placebo. CDR3 coding DNA: TGTGCCAGCAGCCAAGAGGGGACAGGGTTGCTACTCTCTGGAAACACCATATATTTT. This translates into CASSQEGTGLLLSGNTIYF.